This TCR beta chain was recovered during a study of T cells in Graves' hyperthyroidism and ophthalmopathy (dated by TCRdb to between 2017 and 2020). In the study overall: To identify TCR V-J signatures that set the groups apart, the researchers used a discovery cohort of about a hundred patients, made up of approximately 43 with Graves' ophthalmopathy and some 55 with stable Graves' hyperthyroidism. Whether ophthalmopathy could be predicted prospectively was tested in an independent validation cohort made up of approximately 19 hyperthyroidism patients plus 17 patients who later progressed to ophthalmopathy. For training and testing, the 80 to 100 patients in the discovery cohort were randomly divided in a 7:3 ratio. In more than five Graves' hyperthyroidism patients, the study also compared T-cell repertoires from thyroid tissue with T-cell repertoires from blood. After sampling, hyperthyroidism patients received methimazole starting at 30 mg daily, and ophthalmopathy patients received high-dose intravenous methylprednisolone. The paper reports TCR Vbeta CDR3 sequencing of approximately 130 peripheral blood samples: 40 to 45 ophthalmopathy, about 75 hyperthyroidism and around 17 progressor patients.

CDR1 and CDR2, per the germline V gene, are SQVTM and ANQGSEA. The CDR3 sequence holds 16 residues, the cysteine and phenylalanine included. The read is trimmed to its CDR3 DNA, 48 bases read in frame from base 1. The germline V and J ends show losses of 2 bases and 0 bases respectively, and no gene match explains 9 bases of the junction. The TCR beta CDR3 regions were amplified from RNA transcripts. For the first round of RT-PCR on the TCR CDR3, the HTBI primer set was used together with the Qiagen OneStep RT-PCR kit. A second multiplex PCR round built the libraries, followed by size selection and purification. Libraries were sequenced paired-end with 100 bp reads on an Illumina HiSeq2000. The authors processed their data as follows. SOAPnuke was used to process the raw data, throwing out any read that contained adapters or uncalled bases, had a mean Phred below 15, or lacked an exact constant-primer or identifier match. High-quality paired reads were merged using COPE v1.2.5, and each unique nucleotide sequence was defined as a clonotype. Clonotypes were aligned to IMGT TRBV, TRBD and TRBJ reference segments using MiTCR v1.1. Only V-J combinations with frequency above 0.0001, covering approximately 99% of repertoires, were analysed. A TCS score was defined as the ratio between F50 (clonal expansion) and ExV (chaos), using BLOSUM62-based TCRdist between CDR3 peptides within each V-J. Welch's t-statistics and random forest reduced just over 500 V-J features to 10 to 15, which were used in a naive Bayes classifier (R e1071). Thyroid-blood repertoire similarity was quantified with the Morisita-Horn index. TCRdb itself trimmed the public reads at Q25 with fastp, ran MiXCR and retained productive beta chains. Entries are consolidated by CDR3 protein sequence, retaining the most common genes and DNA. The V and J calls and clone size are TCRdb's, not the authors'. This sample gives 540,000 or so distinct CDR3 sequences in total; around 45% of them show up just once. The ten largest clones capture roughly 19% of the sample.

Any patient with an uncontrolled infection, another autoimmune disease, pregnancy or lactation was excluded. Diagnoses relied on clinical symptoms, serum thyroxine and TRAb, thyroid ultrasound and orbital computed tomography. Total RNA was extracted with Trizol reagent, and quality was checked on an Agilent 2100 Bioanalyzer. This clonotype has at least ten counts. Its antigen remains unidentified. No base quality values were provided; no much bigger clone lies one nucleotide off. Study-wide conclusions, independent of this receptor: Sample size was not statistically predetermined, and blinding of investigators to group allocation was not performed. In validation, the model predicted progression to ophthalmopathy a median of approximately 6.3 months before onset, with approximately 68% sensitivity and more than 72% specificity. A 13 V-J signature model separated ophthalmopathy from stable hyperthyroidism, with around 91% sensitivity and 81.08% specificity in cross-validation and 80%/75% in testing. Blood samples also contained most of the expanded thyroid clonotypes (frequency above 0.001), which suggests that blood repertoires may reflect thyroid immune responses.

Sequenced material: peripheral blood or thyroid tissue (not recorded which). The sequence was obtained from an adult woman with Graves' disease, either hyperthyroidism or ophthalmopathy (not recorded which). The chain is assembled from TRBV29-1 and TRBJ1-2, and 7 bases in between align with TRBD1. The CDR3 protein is CSVEKGALSANYGYTF. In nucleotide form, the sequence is TGCAGCGTTGAAAAGGGGGCACTTTCTGCTAACTATGGCTACACCTTC.